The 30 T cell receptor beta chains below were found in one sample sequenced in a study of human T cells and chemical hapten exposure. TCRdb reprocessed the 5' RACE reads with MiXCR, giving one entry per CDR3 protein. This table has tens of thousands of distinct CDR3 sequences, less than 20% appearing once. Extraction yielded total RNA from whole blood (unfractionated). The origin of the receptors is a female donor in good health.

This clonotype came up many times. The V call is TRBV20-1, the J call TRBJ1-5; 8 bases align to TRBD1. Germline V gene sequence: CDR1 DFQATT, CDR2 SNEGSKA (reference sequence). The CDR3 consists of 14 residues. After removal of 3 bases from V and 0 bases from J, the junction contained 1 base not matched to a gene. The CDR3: CSASTGGSNQPQHF. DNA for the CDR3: TGCAGTGCTAGTACAGGGGGTAGCAATCAGCCCCAGCATTTT.

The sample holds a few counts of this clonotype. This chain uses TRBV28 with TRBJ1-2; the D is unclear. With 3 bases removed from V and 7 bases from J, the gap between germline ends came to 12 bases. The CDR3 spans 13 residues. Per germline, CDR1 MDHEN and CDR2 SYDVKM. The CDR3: CASSFGVSRGYTF. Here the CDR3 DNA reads TGTGCCAGCAGTTTTGGGGTCAGTCGTGGCTACACCTTC.

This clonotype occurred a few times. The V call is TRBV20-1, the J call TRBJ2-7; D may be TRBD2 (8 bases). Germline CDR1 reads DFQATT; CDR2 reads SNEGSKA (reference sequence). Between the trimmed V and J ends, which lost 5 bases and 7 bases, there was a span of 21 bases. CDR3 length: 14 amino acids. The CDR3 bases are TGCAGTGCTCGACCGGGACTAGGGGGCCCGGAGCAGTACTTC. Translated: CSARPGLGGPEQYF.

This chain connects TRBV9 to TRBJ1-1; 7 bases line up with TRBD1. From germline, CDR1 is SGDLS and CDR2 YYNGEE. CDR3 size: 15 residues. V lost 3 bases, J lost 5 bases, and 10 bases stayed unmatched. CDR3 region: CASSAGQEARTEAFF. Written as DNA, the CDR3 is TGTGCCAGCAGCGCCGGACAGGAAGCAAGGACTGAAGCTTTCTTT.

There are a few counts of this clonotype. In DNA form, the CDR3 reads TGTGCCAGCAGAGACGATCGGATAAACATTCAGTACTTC. Amino acids: CASRDDRINIQYF. V usage is TRBV28 and J usage is TRBJ2-4; D gene ambiguous. The CDR3 sequence is 13 residues long. Deletions cut 6 bases from V and 6 bases from J, with 12 bases between. Germline V gives CDR1 MDHEN, CDR2 SYDVKM.

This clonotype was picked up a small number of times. The CDR3 sequence is CASSFFSRHNQPQHF. CDR3 in DNA: TGTGCCAGCAGCTTCTTTTCCCGACACAATCAGCCCCAGCATTTT. The V gene is TRBV7-2, the J gene TRBJ1-5; D gene ambiguous. Germline lookup yields CDR1 SGHTA and CDR2 FQGNSA. The CDR3 extends over 15 amino acids. The ends were cut back, 3 bases at V and 3 bases at J, with 12 bases in the middle. Drawing the rest from reference TRBV7-2 and TRBJ1-5, the complete variable domain is GAGVSQSPSNKVTEKGKDVELRCDPISGHTALYWYRQSLGQGLEFLIYFQGNSAPDKSGLPSDRFSAERTGGSVSTLTIQRTQQEDSAVYLCASSFFSRHNQPQHFGDGTRLSIL.

The CDR3 here is CASSLGQTSSYNSPLHF. The CDR3 DNA sequence: TGTGCCAGCAGCTTGGGACAGACAAGCTCCTATAATTCACCCCTCCACTTT. V and J are TRBV5-4 and TRBJ1-6, with TRBD1 as a possible D gene (5 bases). CDR3 length equals 17 residues. The germline gives CDR1 SGHNT, CDR2 YYREEE (reference sequence). The ends were cut back, 0 bases at V and 0 bases at J, with 10 bases in the middle.

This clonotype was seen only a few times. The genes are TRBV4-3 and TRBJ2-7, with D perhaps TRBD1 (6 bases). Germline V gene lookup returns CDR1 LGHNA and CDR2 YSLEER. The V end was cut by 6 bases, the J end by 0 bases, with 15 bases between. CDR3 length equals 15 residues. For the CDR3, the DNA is TGCGCCAGCAGTAAGACTGAGGACAGCTCCTACGAGCAGTACTTC. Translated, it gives CASSKTEDSSYEQYF.

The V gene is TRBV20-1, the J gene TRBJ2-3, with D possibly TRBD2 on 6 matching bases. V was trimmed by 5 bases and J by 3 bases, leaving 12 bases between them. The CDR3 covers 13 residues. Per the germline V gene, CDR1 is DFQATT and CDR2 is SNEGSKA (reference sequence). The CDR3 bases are TGCAGTGCTGAGGCGGGAATAACAGATACGCAGTATTTT. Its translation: CSAEAGITDTQYF.

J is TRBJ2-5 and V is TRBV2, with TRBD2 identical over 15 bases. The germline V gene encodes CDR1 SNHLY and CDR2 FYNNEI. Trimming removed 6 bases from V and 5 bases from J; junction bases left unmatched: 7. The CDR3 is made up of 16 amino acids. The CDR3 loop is CASRRGLAGGRETQYF. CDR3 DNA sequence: TGTGCCAGCAGGAGAGGACTAGCGGGGGGGCGGGAGACCCAGTACTTC.

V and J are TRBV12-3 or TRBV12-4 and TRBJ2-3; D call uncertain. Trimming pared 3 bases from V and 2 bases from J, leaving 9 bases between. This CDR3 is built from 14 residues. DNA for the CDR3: TGTGCCAGCAGTTTGGGCACAACCACAGATACGCAGTATTTT. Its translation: CASSLGTTTDTQYF.

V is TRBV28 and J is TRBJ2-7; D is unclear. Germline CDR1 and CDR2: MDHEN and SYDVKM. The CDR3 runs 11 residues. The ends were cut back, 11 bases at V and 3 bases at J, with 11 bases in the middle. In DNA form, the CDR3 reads TGTGCCGTATCGAGAGGCTACGAGCAGTACTTC. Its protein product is CAVSRGYEQYF.

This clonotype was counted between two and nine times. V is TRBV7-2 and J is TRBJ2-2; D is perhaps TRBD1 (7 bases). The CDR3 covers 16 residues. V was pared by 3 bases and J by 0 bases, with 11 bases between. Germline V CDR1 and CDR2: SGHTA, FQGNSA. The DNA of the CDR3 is TGTGCCAGCAGCTTGGTCAGGGGGGCGAACACCGGGGAGCTGTTTTTT. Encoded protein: CASSLVRGANTGELFF.

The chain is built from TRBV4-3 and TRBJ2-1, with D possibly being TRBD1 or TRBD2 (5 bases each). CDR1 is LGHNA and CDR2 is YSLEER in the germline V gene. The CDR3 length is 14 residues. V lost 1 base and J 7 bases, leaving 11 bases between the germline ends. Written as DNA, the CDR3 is TGCGCCAGCAGCCAAGTTAATTGGGGGAATGAGCAGTTCTTC. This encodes CASSQVNWGNEQFF.

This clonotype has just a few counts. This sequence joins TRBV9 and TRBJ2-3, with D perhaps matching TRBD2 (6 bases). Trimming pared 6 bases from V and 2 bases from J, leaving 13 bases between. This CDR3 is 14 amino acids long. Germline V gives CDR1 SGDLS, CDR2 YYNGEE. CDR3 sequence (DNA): TGTGCCAGCACCGCGGGGCCCCACACAGATACGCAGTATTTT. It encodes CASTAGPHTDTQYF.

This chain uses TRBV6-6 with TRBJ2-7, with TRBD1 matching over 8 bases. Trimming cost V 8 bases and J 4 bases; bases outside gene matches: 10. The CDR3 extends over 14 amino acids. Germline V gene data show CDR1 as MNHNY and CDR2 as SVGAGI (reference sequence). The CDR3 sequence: CASGTDRGAYEQYF. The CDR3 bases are TGTGCCAGCGGAACCGACAGGGGTGCATACGAGCAGTACTTC.

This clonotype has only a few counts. The CDR3, as DNA: TGTGCCAGCAGTTTAACGTTGGGGAACTATGGCTACACCTTC. Protein product: CASSLTLGNYGYTF. This chain connects TRBV28 to TRBJ1-2; D remains unclear. From germline, CDR1 is MDHEN and CDR2 SYDVKM. With 2 bases removed from V and 2 bases from J, the gap between germline ends came to 9 bases. The CDR3 totals 14 residues.

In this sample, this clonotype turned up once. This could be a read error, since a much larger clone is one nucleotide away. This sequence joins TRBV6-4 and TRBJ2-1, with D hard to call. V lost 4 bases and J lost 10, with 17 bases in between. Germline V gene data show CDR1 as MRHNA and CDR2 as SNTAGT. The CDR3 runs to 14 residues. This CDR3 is CASSVQAQHGEQFF. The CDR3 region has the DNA TGTGCCAGCAGTGTCCAGGCGCAGCACGGAGAGCAGTTCTTC.

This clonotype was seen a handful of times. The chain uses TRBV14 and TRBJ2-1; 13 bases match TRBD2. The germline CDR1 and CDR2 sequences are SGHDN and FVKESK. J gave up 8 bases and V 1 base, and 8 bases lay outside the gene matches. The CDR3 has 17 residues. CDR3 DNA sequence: TGTGCCAGCAGCCAAGGGACTAGCGGGAGCGGTGTTGATGAGCAGTTCTTC. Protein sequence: CASSQGTSGSGVDEQFF.

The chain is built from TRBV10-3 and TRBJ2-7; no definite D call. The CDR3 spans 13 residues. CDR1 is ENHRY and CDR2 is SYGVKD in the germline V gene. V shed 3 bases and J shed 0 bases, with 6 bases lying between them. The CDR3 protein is CAISDPNSYEQYF. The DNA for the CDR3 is TGTGCCATCAGTGACCCGAACTCCTACGAGCAGTACTTC.

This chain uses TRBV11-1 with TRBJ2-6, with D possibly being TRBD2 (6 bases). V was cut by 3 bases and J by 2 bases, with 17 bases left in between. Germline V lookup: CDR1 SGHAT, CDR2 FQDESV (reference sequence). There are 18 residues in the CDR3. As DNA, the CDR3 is TGTGCCAGCAGCTTGGGAGGAGGAATGGATCCTGGGGCCAACGTCCTGACTTTC. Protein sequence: CASSLGGGMDPGANVLTF.

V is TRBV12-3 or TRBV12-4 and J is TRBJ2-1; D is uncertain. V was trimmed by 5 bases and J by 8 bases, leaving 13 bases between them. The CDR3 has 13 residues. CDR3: CASSEDQHYEQFF. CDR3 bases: TGTGCCAGCAGTGAGGACCAGCACTATGAGCAGTTCTTC.

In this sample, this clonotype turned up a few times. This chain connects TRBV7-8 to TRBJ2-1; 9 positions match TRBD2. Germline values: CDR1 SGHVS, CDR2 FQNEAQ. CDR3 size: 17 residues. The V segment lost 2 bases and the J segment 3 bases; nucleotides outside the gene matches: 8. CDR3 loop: CASSLRASGMFYNEQFF. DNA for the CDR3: TGTGCCAGCAGCTTAAGAGCTAGCGGGATGTTCTACAATGAGCAGTTCTTC.

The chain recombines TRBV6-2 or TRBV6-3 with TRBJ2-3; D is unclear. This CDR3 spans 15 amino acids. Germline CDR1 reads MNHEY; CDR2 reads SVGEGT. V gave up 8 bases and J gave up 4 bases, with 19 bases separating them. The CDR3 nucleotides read TGTGCCAGCCTCTCCTCGTTTGAGAAACCAGATACGCAGTATTTT. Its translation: CASLSSFEKPDTQYF.

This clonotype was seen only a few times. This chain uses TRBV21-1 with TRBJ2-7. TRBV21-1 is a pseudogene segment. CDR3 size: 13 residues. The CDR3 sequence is CASKSGRSYEQYF. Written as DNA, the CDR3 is TGTGCCAGCAAAAGCGGCAGGTCCTACGAGCAGTACTTC.

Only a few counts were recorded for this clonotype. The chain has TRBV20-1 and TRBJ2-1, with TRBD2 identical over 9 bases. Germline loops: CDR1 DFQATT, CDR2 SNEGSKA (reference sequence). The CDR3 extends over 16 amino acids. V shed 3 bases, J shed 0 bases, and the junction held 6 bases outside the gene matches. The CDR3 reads CSASKRTSDSYNEQFF. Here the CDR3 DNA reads TGCAGTGCTAGTAAACGGACTAGCGACTCCTACAATGAGCAGTTCTTC.

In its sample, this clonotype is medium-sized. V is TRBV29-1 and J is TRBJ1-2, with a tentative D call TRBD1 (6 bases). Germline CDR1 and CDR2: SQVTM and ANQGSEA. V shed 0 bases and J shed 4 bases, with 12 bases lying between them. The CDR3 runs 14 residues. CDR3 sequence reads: CSVEEDEGVYGYTF. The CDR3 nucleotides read TGCAGCGTTGAAGAGGACGAGGGGGTCTATGGCTACACCTTC.

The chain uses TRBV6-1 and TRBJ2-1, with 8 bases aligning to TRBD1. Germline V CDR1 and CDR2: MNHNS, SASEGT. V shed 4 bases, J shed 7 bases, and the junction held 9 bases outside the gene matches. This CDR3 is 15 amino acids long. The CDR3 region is CASSVRGQFGNEQFF. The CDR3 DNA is TGTGCCAGCAGTGTCAGGGGGCAGTTTGGGAATGAGCAGTTCTTC.

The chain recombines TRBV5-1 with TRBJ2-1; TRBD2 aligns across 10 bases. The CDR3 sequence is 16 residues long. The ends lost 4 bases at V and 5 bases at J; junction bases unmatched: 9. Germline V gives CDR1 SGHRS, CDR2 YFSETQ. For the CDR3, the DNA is TGCGCCAGCAGCCCGCCTAGTAGCGGGGGGCACAATGAGCAGTTCTTC. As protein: CASSPPSSGGHNEQFF.

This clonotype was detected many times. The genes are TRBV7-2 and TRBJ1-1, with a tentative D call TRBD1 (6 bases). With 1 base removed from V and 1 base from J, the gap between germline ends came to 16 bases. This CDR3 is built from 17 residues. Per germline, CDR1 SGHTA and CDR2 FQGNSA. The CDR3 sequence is CASSLGRMDSENTEAFF. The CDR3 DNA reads TGTGCCAGCAGCTTAGGCCGGATGGACAGCGAGAACACTGAAGCTTTCTTT.